This T cell receptor (beta chain) is drawn from a study of cytomegalovirus exposure and HLA in healthy donors. Regarding the study as a whole: A later analysis found common viral pathogens apparently linked to several of the most significant clusters.

Germline V gene sequence: CDR1 MNHEY, CDR2 SMNVEV (reference sequence). This CDR3 has 13 residues. The V segment lost 2 bases and the J segment 7 bases; nucleotides outside the gene matches: 2. The primer mix had 60 Vbeta and 13 Jbeta primers. Profiled with immunoSEQ multiplex PCR; TCRdb holds only in-frame clones, not every one. The data hold 100,000 to 150,000 clones, with roughly three quarters observed a single time. As for this clone: Its antigen is undetermined.

The rearrangement uses TRBV27 and TRBJ1-2; 9 positions agree with TRBD1. Specimen: PBMCs. The TCR was taken from a man younger than 45 in good health and CMV-seropositive. CDR3 loop: CASSLGQGFGYTF. For the CDR3, the DNA is TGTGCCAGCAGTTTAGGACAGGGGTTTGGCTACACCTTC.